These 20 T cell receptor beta chains were sequenced from one sample in a study of shared clonotypes between healthy human individuals. Libraries were prepared by immunoSEQ multiplex PCR; TCRdb keeps only in-frame clonotypes and omits some of them. The table shows around 990,000 clones, with 70% to 85% occurring only once. Sequencing was done on a sample of memory CD4+ T cells from PBMCs. Subset specified: CD45RA-negative fraction. The receptor source for this set is a man in his late teens or twenties in good health. Some clones in this sample may be carry-over from other donors' samples.

The V call is TRBV19, the J call TRBJ2-1, with TRBD1 identical over 10 bases. The length of the CDR3 is 16 residues. Germline CDR1 is LNHDA and CDR2 is SQIVND (reference sequence). V lost 6 bases to trimming and J lost 2 bases; unmatched junction nucleotides: 7. CDR3 sequence reads: CASRRQGADAYNEQFF. CDR3 in DNA: TGTGCCAGTAGAAGACAGGGGGCTGACGCCTACAATGAGCAGTTCTTC.

V usage is TRBV9 and J usage is TRBJ1-2; maybe TRBD1 (5 bases). The CDR3 totals 14 residues. Trimming pared 3 bases from V and 4 bases from J, leaving 13 bases between. Germline V gene data show CDR1 as SGDLS and CDR2 as YYNGEE. CDR3 sequence reads: CASSAGVAAYGYTF. CDR3 in DNA: TGTGCCAGCAGCGCGGGGGTGGCAGCCTATGGCTACACCTTC.

CDR3 amino acids: CASSMGTHSGNTIYF. CDR3 DNA sequence: TGTGCCAGTAGTATGGGGACCCACTCTGGAAACACCATATATTTT. This sequence joins TRBV19 and TRBJ1-3; a possible D gene is TRBD1 (5 bases). Germline assignment: CDR1 LNHDA and CDR2 SQIVND (reference sequence). The CDR3 spans 15 residues. Trimming stripped 3 bases from V and 0 bases from J, with 9 bases between.

The chain combines TRBV2 with TRBJ2-3, with D perhaps TRBD1 (6 bases). There are 15 residues in the CDR3. The germline V gene has CDR1 SNHLY and CDR2 FYNNEI. V dropped 2 bases and J dropped 2 bases, with 11 bases sitting between them. Written as DNA, the CDR3 is TGTGCCAGCAGTGAACAGGGGCTGGACACAGATACGCAGTATTTT. It encodes CASSEQGLDTDTQYF.

The chain joins TRBV28 to TRBJ2-5, with TRBD1 matching 9 bases. J was trimmed by 4 bases and V by 3 bases; bases with no gene match: 6. This CDR3 spans 15 amino acids. The germline CDR1 and CDR2 sequences are MDHEN and SYDVKM. The CDR3 protein is CASSLGQGSTETQYF. CDR3 DNA: TGTGCCAGCAGTTTGGGACAGGGCAGTACAGAGACCCAGTACTTC.

The chain uses TRBV19 and TRBJ1-5; D remains ambiguous. The CDR3 has 16 residues. V dropped 7 bases and J dropped 0 bases, with 16 bases sitting between them. Germline V CDR1 and CDR2: LNHDA, SQIVND (reference sequence). Here the CDR3 DNA reads TGTGCCAGTACCCTCCTGGGCTCCTATAGCAATCAGCCCCAGCATTTT. This sequence encodes CASTLLGSYSNQPQHF.

This clone has just a few counts. V gene TRBV19 combines with J gene TRBJ1-5; 7 nucleotides match TRBD1. Losses at the gene ends were 7 bases for V and 1 base for J; bases not matched to a gene: 7. The CDR3 is 15 residues long. Germline V gene data show CDR1 as LNHDA and CDR2 as SQIVND (reference sequence). The CDR3 coding sequence is TGTGCCAGTACCCCCGGACAGGAAAGCAATCAGCCCCAGCATTTT. As protein: CASTPGQESNQPQHF. Full variable domain (remainder filled in from reference TRBV19 and TRBJ1-5): DGGITQSPKYLFRKEGQNVTLSCEQNLNHDAMYWYRQDPGQGLRLIYYSQIVNDFQKGDIAEGYSVSREKKESFPLTVTSAQKNPTAFYLCASTPGQESNQPQHFGDGTRLSIL.

CDR3 DNA: TGTGCCATCAGTGAGTCTTTGGGGACAGGCTCCTACAATGAGCAGTTCTTC. Protein: CAISESLGTGSYNEQFF. This rearrangement joins TRBV10-3 to TRBJ2-1; 8 nucleotides line up with TRBD1. The J segment lost 0 bases and the V segment lost 0 bases, leaving 4 bases of the junction unmatched. The V gene's germline CDR1 is ENHRY and CDR2 SYGVKD. The CDR3 totals 17 residues.

The chain carries TRBV5-1 and TRBJ2-1; TRBD1 is a possible D gene (6 bases). Trimming removed 3 bases at V and 0 bases at J, with 10 bases between. The length of the CDR3 is 15 residues. The germline gives CDR1 SGHRS, CDR2 YFSETQ. The CDR3 reads CASSSQGGSYNEQFF. DNA for the CDR3: TGCGCCAGCAGCTCCCAAGGGGGCTCCTACAATGAGCAGTTCTTC.

In the case of this clone: Other DNA variants within this sample encode the same CDR3. The chain employs TRBV9 and TRBJ2-5, with D uncertain. CDR1 SGDLS and CDR2 YYNGEE come from the germline V gene. The CDR3 runs 11 residues. V lost 3 bases and J lost 5, with 5 bases in between. CDR3 bases: TGTGCCAGCAGCGATCGTGAGACCCAGTACTTC. It translates to CASSDRETQYF.

The genes are TRBV28 and TRBJ1-2; 7 nucleotides line up with TRBD1. The length of the CDR3 is 14 residues. Germline V gives CDR1 MDHEN, CDR2 SYDVKM. Trimming removed 6 bases from V and 5 bases from J; junction bases left unmatched: 9. In DNA, the CDR3 is TGTGCCAGCAGCCAGGGAGGGGGCCTTTATGGCTACACCTTC. It yields the protein CASSQGGGLYGYTF.

This sequence joins TRBV6-5 and TRBJ2-7, with 9 bases lining up with TRBD1. V trimming: 5 bases; J trimming: 1 base; junction bases outside the gene matches: 6. The germline V gene encodes CDR1 MNHEY and CDR2 SVGAGI. This CDR3 has 15 amino acids. The CDR3 DNA is TGTGCCAGCAGTACCCACAGGGGGCTATCCTACGAGCAGTACTTC. The encoded protein is CASSTHRGLSYEQYF.

The CDR3 spells CAISEGGLGAEAFF. CDR3 DNA: TGTGCCATCAGTGAGGGGGGGTTAGGGGCTGAAGCTTTCTTT. The chain carries TRBV10-3 and TRBJ1-1; the D gene is possibly TRBD1 (5 bases). The germline V gene encodes CDR1 ENHRY and CDR2 SYGVKD. The V gene lost 2 bases and the J gene lost 6 bases, with 13 bases spanning the gap. The CDR3 is 14 amino acids.

V is TRBV27 and J is TRBJ2-7; TRBD2 aligns across 9 bases. This CDR3 has 14 amino acids. V was pared by 6 bases and J by 2 bases, with 5 bases of the junction left unmatched. The germline CDR1 and CDR2 sequences are MNHEY and SMNVEV (reference sequence). CDR3 amino acids: CASRPLAGPYEQYF. DNA of the CDR3: TGTGCCAGCAGGCCTCTAGCGGGACCCTACGAGCAGTACTTC.

This clone has more than one count but fewer than ten. The chain joins TRBV25-1 to TRBJ1-1; 9 nucleotides match TRBD1. The CDR3 covers 15 residues. V shed 1 base, J shed 5 bases, and the junction held 5 bases outside the gene matches. Germline CDR1 and CDR2: MGHDK and SYGVNS. CDR3: CASSELDRGRTEAFF. The CDR3 nucleotides read TGTGCCAGCAGTGAATTGGACAGGGGCAGGACTGAAGCTTTCTTT.

The chain joins TRBV6-6 to TRBJ1-1, with D perhaps TRBD1 (5 bases). V dropped 4 bases and J dropped 2 bases, with 8 bases sitting between them. The CDR3 has 13 amino acids. CDR1 and CDR2 from the germline V gene are MNHNY and SVGAGI (reference sequence). The CDR3 sequence is CASSWDGNTEAFF. CDR3 coding DNA: TGTGCCAGCAGTTGGGACGGTAACACTGAAGCTTTCTTT.

The gene calls are TRBV11-2 and TRBJ2-7; TRBD2 aligns across 12 bases. V was clipped by 2 bases and J by 2 bases; unmatched bases: 10. This CDR3 is built from 18 residues. Germline CDR1 SGHAT, CDR2 FQNNGV. This chain's CDR3 is CASSLRRLSSGRAYEQYF. DNA of the CDR3: TGTGCCAGCAGCTTACGCCGCCTGTCTAGCGGGAGGGCCTACGAGCAGTACTTC.

The chain has TRBV7-3 and TRBJ2-7; TRBD2 matches 7 bases. This CDR3 comprises 15 residues. Germline assignment: CDR1 SGHTA and CDR2 FQGTGA. The junction had 7 bases not matched to a gene; V was cut back by 1 base and J by 4 bases. The CDR3 DNA reads TGTGCCAGCAGCTTAAGCTCGGGAGGCGAATACGAGCAGTACTTC. Translated: CASSLSSGGEYEQYF.

V usage is TRBV5-6 and J usage is TRBJ2-5; D call uncertain. The CDR3 runs to 13 residues. Per germline, CDR1 SGHDT and CDR2 YYEEEE. V lost 4 bases, J lost 5 bases, and 12 bases lay in between. Here the CDR3 reads CASSTGPFETQYF. Here the CDR3 DNA reads TGTGCCAGCAGCACCGGACCCTTTGAGACCCAGTACTTC.

The chain carries TRBV7-2 and TRBJ1-1; D gene uncertain. The V end was cut by 6 bases, the J end by 4 bases, with 9 bases between. The CDR3 is 12 amino acids. Per the germline V gene, CDR1 is SGHTA and CDR2 is FQGNSA. CDR3 DNA sequence: TGTGCCAGCAGTCGGAGTCCCACTGAAGCTTTCTTT. This codes for CASSRSPTEAFF.